This TCR beta chain is drawn from a study of response to subunit inactivated influenza vaccine. Findings and caveats of the study: A suggestion made by the authors is that each seasonal influenza vaccination recruits few new T cells.

Looked up from germline, CDR1 is SEHNR and CDR2 is FQNEAQ (reference sequence). The CDR3 has 16 amino acids. V lost 1 base and J lost 5; bases outside the gene matches: 9. A single record per CDR3 protein comes from TCRdb applying MiXCR to the RT-PCR reads. The data hold around 850,000 distinct CDR3 sequences, with 18% observed a single time. This clonotype came up a few times. What it recognizes is unknown. The V gene is TRBV7-9, the J gene TRBJ2-5, with 8 bases fitting TRBD2. The specimen was PBMCs from blood, collected about 5 days after vaccination. The receptor comes from a man aged 50 or older who received an inactivated influenza vaccine. CDR3 nucleotides: TGTGCCAGCAGCTTAGAGTTTCGGGGGGGCAGCGAGACCCAGTACTTC. Residues: CASSLEFRGGSETQYF.